The rows below give T cell receptor beta chains drawn from one sample of a study of T cells expressing NK-cell markers. TCRdb reprocessed the 5' RACE reads, keeping one entry per CDR3 protein, no DNA. The sample table sets out some 300,000 distinct CDR3 sequences. Sequencing was carried out using blood T cells: a sorted CD56 or NKG2C T cell subset, CD4+ or CD8+ T cells, or bulk PBMC T cells (not recorded which). These receptors all come from a man between 18 and 29 years old in good health. Both conserved end residues are part of each CDR3.

>TRBJ1-3|TRBV12-3/TRBV12-4
CASSTGIFNTIYF
>TRBJ2-1|TRBV2
CASSQRDEQFF
>TRBJ2-3|TRBV5-4
CASSSRVAVSTDTQYF
>TRBJ1-3|TRBV5-5
CASSLPEGAGNTIYF
>TRBJ2-1|TRBV24-1
CATSDSDSSSYNEQFF
>TRBJ2-1|TRBV5-1
CASSPLSPNRREQFF
>TRBJ2-1|TRBV20-1
CSAGTSGTFTYNEQFF
>TRBJ2-3|TRBV13
CASSSAPGTSTDTQYF
>TRBJ2-3|TRBV6-1
CASTRRTGSTDTQYF
>TRBJ2-7|TRBV7-2
CASSVTSGRNSYEQYF
>TRBJ1-3|TRBV19
CASSIRENTIYF
>TRBJ1-3|TRBV2
CASCQDSGNTIYF
>TRBJ2-5|TRBV7-2
CASSNGQGGETQYF
>TRBJ1-3|TRBV5-1
CASSLEGGAGNTIYF
>TRBJ2-5|TRBV7-4
CASSLGQRQETQYF
>TRBJ1-1|TRBV12-3/TRBV12-4
CASSKQGGSNTEAFF
>TRBJ2-5|TRBV9
CASSPGAETQYF
>TRBJ2-2|TRBV28
CASSSSPWTGRDTGELFF
>TRBJ2-7|TRBV28
CASSSGSGIHLNYEQYF
>TRBJ2-3|TRBV29-1
CSVDGGTDTQYF
>TRBJ2-1|TRBV11-3
CASRISGGANNEQFF
>TRBJ2-7|TRBV5-5
CASSLAGGLSSYEQYF
>TRBJ1-5|TRBV7-2
CASSSNPPGINQPQHF
>TRBJ2-1|TRBV6-1
CASRREGGFLINNEQFF
>TRBJ2-7|TRBV12-3/TRBV12-4
CASKLAATYEQYF
>TRBJ1-1|TRBV29-1
CSVNPRVAVTEAFF
>TRBJ2-2|TRBV12-3/TRBV12-4
CASSLVGTGELFF
>TRBJ2-2|TRBV30
CAWSASGSHGGELFF
>TRBJ2-1|TRBV30
CAWSVGGFSPGDNEQFF
>TRBJ2-1|TRBV20-1
CSAYPLPGHTITIGQFF
>TRBJ2-7|TRBV4-3
CASSQELLAGDYEQYF
>TRBJ2-3|TRBV12-3/TRBV12-4
CASNKQGGLDTQYF
>TRBJ2-3|TRBV10-3
CAISPGGSTDTQYF
>TRBJ2-7|TRBV7-2
CASSLARSGRASYEQYF
>TRBJ2-1|TRBV27
CASSPRDRSYNEQFF
>TRBJ2-4|TRBV12-3/TRBV12-4
CASSYSGRAGSKNIQYF
>TRBJ2-1|TRBV29-1
CSVGTGWGLNEQFF
>TRBJ1-5|TRBV12-3/TRBV12-4
CASSTQGQPSQPQHF
>TRBJ2-3|TRBV20-1
CSATQGADTQYF
>TRBJ1-1|TRBV10-3
CAISGYDTEAFF
>TRBJ1-2|TRBV7-8
CASSFHRGFYGYTF
>TRBJ2-1|TRBV14
CASSQYNEQFF
>TRBJ1-1|TRBV12-3/TRBV12-4
CASTPGHVGTEAFF
>TRBJ2-3|TRBV7-2
CASSLYGGADTQYF
>TRBJ2-1|TRBV7-6
CASSLDGHEQFF
>TRBJ2-7|TRBV20-1
CSASPLSGGAYEQYF
>TRBJ2-1|TRBV29-1
CMAGGYNEQFF
>TRBJ1-1|TRBV5-1
CASSFELRDRSPEAFF
>TRBJ2-5|TRBV29-1
CSVGYNSGETQYF
>TRBJ2-1|TRBV10-3
CAISESVGTGLEQFF
>TRBJ2-7|TRBV4-3
CASSQGPAGISYEQYF
>TRBJ2-3|TRBV12-3/TRBV12-4
CASGRREADTQYF
>TRBJ1-5|TRBV2
CASSGTGVNQPQHF